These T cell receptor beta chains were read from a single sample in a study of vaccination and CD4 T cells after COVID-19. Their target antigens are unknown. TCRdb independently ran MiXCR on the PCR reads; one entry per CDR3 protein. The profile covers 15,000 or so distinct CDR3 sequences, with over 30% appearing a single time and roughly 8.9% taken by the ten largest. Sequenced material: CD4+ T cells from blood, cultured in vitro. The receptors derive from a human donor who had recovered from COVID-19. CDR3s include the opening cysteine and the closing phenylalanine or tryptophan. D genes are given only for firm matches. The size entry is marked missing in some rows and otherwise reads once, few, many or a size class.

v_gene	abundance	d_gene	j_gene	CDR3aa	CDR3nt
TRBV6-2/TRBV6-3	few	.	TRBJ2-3	CASTKGGGGADTQYF	TGTGCCAGCACCAAGGGCGGAGGGGGCGCAGATACGCAGTATTTT
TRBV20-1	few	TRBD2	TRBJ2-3	CSASFGSGRGWNTQYF	TGCAGTGCTAGTTTTGGTAGCGGGAGGGGTTGGAATACGCAGTATTTT
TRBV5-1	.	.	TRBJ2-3	CAGSTGVTDTQYF	TGCGCCGGATCGACCGGGGTCACAGATACGCAGTATTTT
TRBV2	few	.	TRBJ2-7	CASSEAREYEQYF	TGTGCCAGCAGTGAAGCGCGAGAGTACGAGCAGTACTTC
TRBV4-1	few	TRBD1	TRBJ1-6	CASSQGDSNSEITNSPLHF	TGCGCCAGCAGCCAAGGGGACAGTAACTCGGAGATAACTAATTCACCCCTCCACTTT
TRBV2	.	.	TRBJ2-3	CASNPPFTDTQYF	TGTGCCAGCAACCCTCCCTTCACAGATACGCAGTATTTT
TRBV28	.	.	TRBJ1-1	CASRGGINTEAFF	TGTGCCAGCAGAGGGGGAATTAACACTGAAGCTTTCTTT
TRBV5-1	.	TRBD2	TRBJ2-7	CASSSTSGEGPYEQYF	TGCGCCAGCAGCTCCACTAGCGGGGAAGGGCCCTACGAGCAGTACTTC
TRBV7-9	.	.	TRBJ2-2	CASSQYSNTGELFF	TGTGCCAGCAGCCAATACTCGAACACCGGGGAGCTGTTTTTT
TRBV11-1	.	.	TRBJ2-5	CASSTRTLTTQYF	TGTGCCAGCAGCACTAGAACTTTGACGACCCAGTACTTC
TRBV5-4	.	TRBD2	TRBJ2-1	CASRSSGRDEQFF	TGTGCCAGCCGCTCTAGCGGGAGAGATGAGCAGTTCTTC
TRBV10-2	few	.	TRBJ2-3	CASRHTDTQYF	TGCGCCAGCAGACACACAGATACGCAGTATTTT
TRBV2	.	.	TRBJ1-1	CASSRQGNTEAFF	TGTGCCAGCAGCCGACAAGGGAACACTGAAGCTTTCTTT
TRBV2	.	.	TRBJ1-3	CARSTQGHGGLSGNTIYF	TGTGCCAGATCAACGCAGGGACACGGAGGACTCTCTGGAAACACCATATATTTT
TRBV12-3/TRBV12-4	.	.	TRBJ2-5	CASSSGETQYF	TGTGCCAGCAGTTCCGGGGAGACCCAGTACTTC
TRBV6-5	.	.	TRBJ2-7	CASSYSYWGTYEQYF	TGTGCCAGCAGTTACTCGTATTGGGGAACCTACGAGCAGTACTTC
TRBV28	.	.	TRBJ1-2	CASLRGPIYGYTF	TGTGCCAGTCTCCGGGGGCCCATTTATGGCTACACCTTC
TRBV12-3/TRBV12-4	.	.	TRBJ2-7	CASSLGQGGEQYF	TGTGCCAGCAGTTTAGGGCAGGGAGGCGAGCAGTACTTC
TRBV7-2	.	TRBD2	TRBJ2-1	CASSWTSGSIYEQFF	TGTGCCAGCAGCTGGACTAGCGGGAGTATCTATGAGCAGTTCTTC
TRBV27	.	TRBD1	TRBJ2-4	CASRPTGTGVIVAKNIQYF	TGTGCCAGCAGGCCCACCGGGACAGGGGTTATTGTGGCCAAAAACATTCAGTACTTC
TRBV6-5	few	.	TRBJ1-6	CASSLKMPGRNNSPLHF	TGTGCCAGCAGTTTGAAGATGCCGGGACGAAATAATTCACCCCTCCACTTT
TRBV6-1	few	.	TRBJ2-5	CASSPGEQETQYF	TGTGCCAGCAGTCCAGGGGAACAAGAGACCCAGTACTTC
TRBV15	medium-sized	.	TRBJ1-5	CATSRDNTGGPQHF	TGTGCCACCAGCAGAGATAATACCGGGGGGCCCCAGCATTTT
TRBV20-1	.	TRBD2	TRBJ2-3	CSARDSGTSTDTQYF	TGCAGTGCAAGGGATAGCGGGACTAGCACAGATACGCAGTATTTT
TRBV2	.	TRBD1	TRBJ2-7	CASSEAPRQGSSYEQYF	TGTGCCAGCAGTGAAGCGCCCAGACAGGGAAGCTCCTACGAGCAGTACTTC
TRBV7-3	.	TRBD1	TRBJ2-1	CASSLTNAGGNEQFF	TGTGCCAGCAGCTTAACGAACGCAGGGGGCAATGAGCAGTTCTTC
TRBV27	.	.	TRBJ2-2	CASSLRPRLLNTGELFF	TGTGCCAGCAGTTTACGTCCCAGGCTTTTGAACACCGGGGAGCTGTTTTTT